This T cell receptor (beta chain) comes out of a study of T cell repertoires in cytomegalovirus infection. Study information: Researchers turned to recently identified HLA-C-restricted CMV epitopes as well as well-studied HLA-B-restricted ones. Evidence of both CMV infection and a matching HLA type came from public TCR beta signatures. Study-level results: The cumulative frequency of public TCR beta families identified carriers of CMV plus the relevant HLA. The ex vivo response showed dominance by HLA-C-restricted CMV-specific TCR beta clonotypes.

The V gene's germline CDR1 is LNHNV and CDR2 YYDKDF (reference sequence). V was clipped by 1 base and J by 10 bases, with 22 bases between them. This CDR3 comprises 16 residues. A remark on this clonotype: The antigen remains undetermined.

TCRdb used MiXCR to reprocess the reads, holding one entry per CDR3 protein. The table shows fewer than 1,000,000 distinct CDR3 sequences, with roughly 31% occurring only once. The source was cultured CD8+ T cells from PBMCs, collected from culture after CMV antigen stimulation. The V gene is TRBV15, the J gene TRBJ1-2; a possible D gene is TRBD1 (5 bases). This TCR was recovered from a human donor in good health (CMV status not recorded). Some clones in this sample may be carry-over from other donors' samples. CDR3 residues: CATSRGLGDGGFDYTF. DNA of the CDR3: TGTGCCACCAGCAGAGGCTTAGGGGACGGTGGATTTGACTACACCTTC. Variable domain in full (rest from reference TRBV15 and TRBJ1-2): DAMVIQNPRYQVTQFGKPVTLSCSQTLNHNVMYWYQQKSSQAPKLLFHYYDKDFNNEADTPDNFQSRRPNTSFCFLDIRSPGLGDTAMYLCATSRGLGDGGFDYTFGSGTRLTVV.